Below, 26 T cell receptor beta chains from the same sample are listed, as sequenced in a study of vaccination and CD4 T cells after COVID-19 (dated by TCRdb to between 2022 and 2023). Per the publication, the treatment or condition label means: approximately 10-day PBMC culture with coronavirus spike peptide pools or control peptides (ViraFEST assay). The library relied on PCR. Instrument on record: Illumina iSeq 100. TCR sequencing of DNA from cultured CD4+ T cells used the Oncomine TCR Beta short-read assay at the Johns Hopkins FTIC core. TCRdb handled the public reads itself, with Q25 trimming in fastp and clone calling in MiXCR, and kept productive beta chains. Duplicate CDR3 protein sequences are folded into a single record with the most common DNA and genes. Recorded for this sample are 20,000 to 25,000 distinct CDR3 sequences; roughly 52% of them occurred a single time. The top ten clones comprise approximately 6% of the sample.

No antigen has been assigned to these receptors. Sequenced input: CD4+ T cells from blood, cultured in vitro. Source of these receptors: a human donor who had recovered from COVID-19.

This chain uses TRBV9 with TRBJ2-5; the match to TRBD1 covers 8 bases. Germline CDR1 and CDR2: SGDLS and YYNGEE. V shed 2 bases, J shed 3 bases, and the junction held 9 bases outside the gene matches. There are 16 residues in the CDR3. For the CDR3, the DNA is TGTGCCAGCAGCGTGAGGCCCGGGACAGGTAAAGAGACCCAGTACTTC. Translating it yields CASSVRPGTGKETQYF.

The chain couples TRBV30 to TRBJ2-3; no definite D call. CDR1 is GTSNPN, CDR2 SVGIG, per germline (reference sequence). Trimming took off 0 bases at V and 4 bases at J, with 8 bases between the two ends. The CDR3 totals 13 residues. The CDR3 coding sequence is TGTGCCTGGAGTGTAATAGCTGCAGATACGCAGTATTTT. Its translation: CAWSVIAADTQYF. Filled out from reference TRBV30 and TRBJ2-3, the complete variable domain reads SQTIHQWPATLVQPVGSPLSLECTVEGTSNPNLYWYRQAAGRGLQLLFYSVGIGQISSEVPQNLSASRPQDRQFILSSKKLLLSDSGFYLCAWSVIAADTQYFGPGTRLTVL.

This clonotype was recorded only once. The chain is built from TRBV10-2 and TRBJ2-5; either TRBD1 or TRBD2 may supply D (5 bases each). Germline lookup yields CDR1 WSHSY and CDR2 SAAADI. CDR3 length: 16 residues. The V and J ends lost 7 bases and 2 bases respectively, with 20 bases between them. The chain's CDR3 is CASTIVGAGSQETQYF. CDR3 nucleotides: TGCGCCAGCACCATCGTAGGGGCGGGCTCACAAGAGACCCAGTACTTC.

This clonotype was detected only a few times. The germline gene is not matched at one end of the junction; a read error may be the cause. The chain has TRBV7-7 and TRBJ2-5; 8 bases are shared with TRBD1. The germline CDR1 and CDR2 sequences are SSHAT and FNYEAQ (reference sequence). CDR3 length: 13 amino acids. In DNA form, the CDR3 reads TGTGCTAGCAGCCCGGGACAGGAAGAGACCCAGTACTTC. Translated, it gives CASSPGQEETQYF.

The rearrangement links TRBV28 to TRBJ1-5; possibly TRBD1 for D (6 bases). Germline CDR1 and CDR2: MDHEN and SYDVKM. This CDR3 has 15 residues. The ends were cut back, 7 bases at V and 0 bases at J, with 13 bases in the middle. The CDR3 region has the DNA TGTGCCAGCATTTCCGGGACACCTAGCAATCAGCCCCAGCATTTT. It specifies CASISGTPSNQPQHF.

CDR3 loop: CATQPRVGNSPLHF. The CDR3 DNA reads TGTGCCACTCAGCCCAGGGTTGGTAATTCACCCCTCCACTTT. This rearrangement joins TRBV7-9 to TRBJ1-6, with D possibly being TRBD1 (5 bases). Trimming removed 10 bases from V and 6 bases from J, with 16 bases in between. Looked up from germline, CDR1 is SEHNR and CDR2 is FQNEAQ (reference sequence). The CDR3 extends over 14 amino acids.

V is TRBV2 and J is TRBJ2-2, with 7 bases identical to TRBD1. V shed 5 bases, J shed 1 base, and the junction held 1 base outside the gene matches. Germline loops: CDR1 SNHLY, CDR2 FYNNEI. The CDR3 sequence is 14 residues long. This CDR3 is CASSWTGNTGELFF. In DNA form, the CDR3 reads TGTGCCAGCAGTTGGACAGGGAACACCGGGGAGCTGTTTTTT.

This clonotype was picked up one time. This sequence joins TRBV11-2 and TRBJ2-3; D remains ambiguous. In germline, CDR1 is SGHAT, CDR2 FQNNGV. The CDR3 extends over 13 amino acids. V was clipped by 1 base and J by 7 bases, with 9 bases between them. CDR3 in DNA: TGTGCCAGCAGCTTAGGAATAGTCAATACGCAGTATTTT. Its translation is CASSLGIVNTQYF.

The chain uses TRBV7-2 and TRBJ1-1; D is possibly TRBD1 (5 bases). This CDR3 spans 13 amino acids. V dropped 1 base and J dropped 10 bases, with 13 bases sitting between them. Germline CDR1 and CDR2: SGHTA and FQGNSA. The CDR3 reads CASSLDGGSRAFF. The DNA for the CDR3 is TGTGCCAGCAGCTTAGACGGGGGGTCACGAGCTTTCTTT. The whole variable domain, remainder taken from reference TRBV7-2 and TRBJ1-1, is GAGVSQSPSNKVTEKGKDVELRCDPISGHTALYWYRQSLGQGLEFLIYFQGNSAPDKSGLPSDRFSAERTGGSVSTLTIQRTQQEDSAVYLCASSLDGGSRAFFGQGTRLTVV.

The sample holds a few counts of this clonotype. The rearrangement uses TRBV11-2 and TRBJ1-1, with D possibly being TRBD1 (6 bases). Per germline, CDR1 SGHAT and CDR2 FQNNGV. The V end was cut by 1 base, the J end by 7 bases, with 13 bases between. The CDR3 runs 14 residues. The CDR3 is CASSLGDTFIEAFF. CDR3 DNA: TGTGCCAGCAGCTTAGGGGACACATTTATTGAAGCTTTCTTT.

The chain links TRBV20-1 to TRBJ2-7, with TRBD1 as a possible D gene (5 bases). The germline gives CDR1 DFQATT, CDR2 SNEGSKA (reference sequence). The CDR3 is made up of 13 amino acids. V gave up 3 bases and J gave up 4 bases, with 13 bases separating them. Here the CDR3 DNA reads TGCAGTGCTAGTCAGGCAGGGTGGTACGAGCAGTACTTC. Translating gives CSASQAGWYEQYF.

The chain links TRBV11-2 to TRBJ1-1; D unresolved. Trimming stripped 1 base from V and 4 bases from J, with 19 bases between. Looked up from germline, CDR1 is SGHAT and CDR2 is FQNNGV. CDR3 length: 17 residues. Written as DNA, the CDR3 is TGTGCCAGCAGCTTAGCGAGATCGAGGACTCTGAGCACTGAAGCTTTCTTT. Its translation: CASSLARSRTLSTEAFF.

This clonotype was counted only a few times. V is TRBV27 and J is TRBJ2-7, with 14 bases fitting TRBD2. V was clipped by 5 bases and J by 2 bases; unmatched bases: 2. The germline CDR1 and CDR2 sequences are MNHEY and SMNVEV (reference sequence). The CDR3 has 15 residues. The CDR3 bases are TGTGCCAGCAGTGGACTAGCGGGAGGTACCTACGAGCAGTACTTC. This codes for CASSGLAGGTYEQYF.

V usage is TRBV27 and J usage is TRBJ1-6, with TRBD1 identical over 8 bases. The CDR3 is 18 residues long. Germline CDR1 reads MNHEY; CDR2 reads SMNVEV (reference sequence). J gave up 0 bases and V 6 bases, and 10 bases lay outside the gene matches. The CDR3 region is CASRILGQGSSYNSPLHF. CDR3 coding DNA: TGTGCCAGCAGAATCCTCGGACAGGGAAGCTCCTATAATTCACCCCTCCACTTT.

Comment on this clonotype: At one boundary the junction diverges from the germline segment, which might be a read error. The V call is TRBV7-3, the J call TRBJ1-5; possibly TRBD1 for D (6 bases). Germline-derived CDR1 and CDR2 are SGHTA and FQGTGA. The CDR3 length is 17 residues. The CDR3 region is CASSQKGDTGLNQPQHF. Written as DNA, the CDR3 is TGCGCCAGCAGCCAAAAGGGGGACACAGGATTAAATCAGCCCCAGCATTTT.

The chain carries TRBV24-1 and TRBJ2-5; D gene uncertain. The CDR3 runs to 13 residues. From germline, CDR1 is KGHDR and CDR2 SFDVKD. Trimming took off 5 bases at V and 2 bases at J, with 8 bases between the two ends. The CDR3 sequence: CATSGARQETQYF. For the CDR3, the DNA is TGTGCCACCAGTGGGGCCAGGCAAGAGACCCAGTACTTC.

The V and J genes are TRBV20-1 and TRBJ1-6, with D possibly matching TRBD1 (6 bases). The CDR3 runs 11 residues. V lost 7 bases and J 9 bases, leaving 10 bases between the germline ends. The V gene's germline CDR1 is DFQATT and CDR2 SNEGSKA (reference sequence). The chain's CDR3 is CSVRGGSPLHF. DNA for the CDR3: TGCAGTGTTAGGGGGGGTTCACCCCTCCACTTT.

Comment on this clonotype: A read error may account for a junction end that differs from germline. This chain joins TRBV7-8 and TRBJ1-5, with D hard to call. There are 14 residues in the CDR3. CDR1 and CDR2 from the germline V gene are SGHVS and FQNEAQ. The CDR3 loop reads CASRLGSSNQPQHF. Written as DNA, the CDR3 is TGTGCCAGCAGATTAGGGTCTAGCAATCAGCCCCAGCATTTT.

This rearrangement joins TRBV5-1 to TRBJ1-6; D is perhaps TRBD1 (6 bases). Trimming removed 7 bases from V and 6 bases from J, with 17 bases in between. The CDR3 runs to 15 residues. The germline V gene has CDR1 SGHRS and CDR2 YFSETQ. CDR3 sequence reads: CASRAEQGSNSPLHF. The CDR3 bases are TGCGCCAGCCGCGCTGAACAGGGAAGTAATTCACCCCTCCACTTT.

The V call is TRBV5-4, the J call TRBJ2-7, with D uncertain. CDR1 and CDR2 (germline): SGHNT, YYREEE (reference sequence). This CDR3 is 14 amino acids long. Trimming stripped 3 bases from V and 4 bases from J, with 14 bases between. Written as DNA, the CDR3 is TGTGCCAGCAGCTCCCCCGGTAGGGCTTACGAGCAGTACTTC. It specifies CASSSPGRAYEQYF.

The chain uses TRBV27 and TRBJ2-3, with D tentatively TRBD2 (6 bases). The V end was cut by 2 bases, the J end by 0 bases, with 15 bases between. Germline V gives CDR1 MNHEY, CDR2 SMNVEV (reference sequence). This CDR3 is built from 17 residues. DNA for the CDR3: TGTGCCAGCAGTTTAAATAGTGGCGGGATTAGCACAGATACGCAGTATTTT. This sequence encodes CASSLNSGGISTDTQYF.

The V and J genes are TRBV19 and TRBJ1-4; D perhaps matches TRBD1 (6 bases). This CDR3 region has 17 residues. Germline loops: CDR1 LNHDA, CDR2 SQIVND (reference sequence). Trimming left V 5 bases short and J 0 bases short, with 16 bases between. CDR3 bases: TGTGCCAGTAGTCCAGGGGAGAGGCGTACAACTAATGAAAAACTGTTTTTT. Protein: CASSPGERRTTNEKLFF. The whole variable domain, filled in from reference TRBV19 and TRBJ1-4, reads DGGITQSPKYLFRKEGQNVTLSCEQNLNHDAMYWYRQDPGQGLRLIYYSQIVNDFQKGDIAEGYSVSREKKESFPLTVTSAQKNPTAFYLCASSPGERRTTNEKLFFGSGTQLSVL.

The rearrangement links TRBV6-5 to TRBJ2-2; no definite D call. The CDR3 has 11 residues. Trimming stripped 4 bases from V and 8 bases from J, with 5 bases between. Germline CDR1 is MNHEY and CDR2 is SVGAGI. CDR3 DNA: TGTGCCAGCAGTTTAAGAGGGGAGCTGTTTTTT. Translated, it gives CASSLRGELFF.

The chain joins TRBV20-1 to TRBJ2-7; D not certain. In germline, CDR1 is DFQATT, CDR2 SNEGSKA (reference sequence). CDR3 length: 14 residues. V lost 5 bases and J 1 base, leaving 15 bases between the germline ends. The CDR3 sequence is CSASKDLLSYEQYF. CDR3 bases: TGCAGTGCTTCGAAGGACCTCCTTTCCTACGAGCAGTACTTC.

The V and J genes are TRBV20-1 and TRBJ2-1; perhaps TRBD2 as D (5 bases). The CDR3 sequence is 10 residues long. Deletions cut 4 bases from V and 8 bases from J, with 6 bases between. Germline CDR1 DFQATT, CDR2 SNEGSKA (reference sequence). CDR3 DNA sequence: TGCAGTGCTATGGGAGATGAGCAGTTCTTC. Amino acid sequence: CSAMGDEQFF.

The chain couples TRBV7-9 to TRBJ1-3; the match to TRBD1 covers 7 bases. V was pared by 5 bases and J by 2 bases, with 12 bases of the junction left unmatched. Germline CDR1 SEHNR, CDR2 FQNEAQ (reference sequence). There are 17 residues in the CDR3. Here the CDR3 reads CASSDRLYRGAGNTIYF. For the CDR3, the DNA is TGTGCCAGCAGCGACAGACTTTACAGGGGCGCTGGAAACACCATATATTTT.